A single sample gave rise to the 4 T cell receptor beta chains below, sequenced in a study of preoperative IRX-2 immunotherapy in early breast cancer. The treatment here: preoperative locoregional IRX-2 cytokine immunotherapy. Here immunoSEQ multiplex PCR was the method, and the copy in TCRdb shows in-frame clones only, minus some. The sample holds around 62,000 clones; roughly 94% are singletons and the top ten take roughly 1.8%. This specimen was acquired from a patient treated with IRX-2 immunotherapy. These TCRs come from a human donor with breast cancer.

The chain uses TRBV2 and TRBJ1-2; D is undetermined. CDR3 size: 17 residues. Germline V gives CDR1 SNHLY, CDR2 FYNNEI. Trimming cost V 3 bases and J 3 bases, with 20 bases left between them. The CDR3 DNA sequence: TGTGCCAGCAGTGAGAGGAACACGCCGCTACCAGACTATGGCTACACCTTC. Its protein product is CASSERNTPLPDYGYTF.

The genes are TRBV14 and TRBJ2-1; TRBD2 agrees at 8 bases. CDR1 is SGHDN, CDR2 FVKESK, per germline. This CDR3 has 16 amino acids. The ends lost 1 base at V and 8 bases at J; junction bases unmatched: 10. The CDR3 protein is CASSQVGTRIFYEQFF. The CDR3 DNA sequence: TGTGCCAGCAGCCAAGTCGGGACTAGGATCTTCTATGAGCAGTTCTTC.

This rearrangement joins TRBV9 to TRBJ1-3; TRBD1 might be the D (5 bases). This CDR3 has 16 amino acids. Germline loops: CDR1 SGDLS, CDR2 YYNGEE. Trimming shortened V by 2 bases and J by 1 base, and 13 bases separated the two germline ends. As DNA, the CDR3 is TGTGCCAGCAGCGTCGACAGTCCGGGGTCTGGAAACACCATATATTTT. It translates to CASSVDSPGSGNTIYF.

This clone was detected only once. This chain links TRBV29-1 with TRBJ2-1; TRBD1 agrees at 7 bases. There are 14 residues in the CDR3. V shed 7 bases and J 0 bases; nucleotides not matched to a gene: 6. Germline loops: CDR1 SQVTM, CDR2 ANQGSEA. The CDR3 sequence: CSASRDSSYNEQFF. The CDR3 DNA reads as TGCAGCGCCTCCAGGGACAGCTCCTACAATGAGCAGTTCTTC.